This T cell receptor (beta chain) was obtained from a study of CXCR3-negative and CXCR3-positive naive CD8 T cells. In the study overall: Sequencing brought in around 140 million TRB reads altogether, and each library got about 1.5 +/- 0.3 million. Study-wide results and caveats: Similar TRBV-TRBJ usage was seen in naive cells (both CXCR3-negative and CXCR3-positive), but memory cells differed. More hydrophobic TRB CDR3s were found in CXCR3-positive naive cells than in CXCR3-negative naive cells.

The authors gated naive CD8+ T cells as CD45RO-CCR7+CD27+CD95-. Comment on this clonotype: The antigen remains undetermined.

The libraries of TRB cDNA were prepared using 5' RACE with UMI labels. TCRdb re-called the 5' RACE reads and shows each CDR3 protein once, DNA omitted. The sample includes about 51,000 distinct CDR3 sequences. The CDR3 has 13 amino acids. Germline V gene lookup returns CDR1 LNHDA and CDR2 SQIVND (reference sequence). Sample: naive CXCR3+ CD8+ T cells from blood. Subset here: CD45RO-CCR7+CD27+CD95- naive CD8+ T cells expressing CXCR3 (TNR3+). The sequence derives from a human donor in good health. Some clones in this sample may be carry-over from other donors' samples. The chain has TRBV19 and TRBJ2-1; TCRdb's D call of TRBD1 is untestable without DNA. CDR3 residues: CASSIGSTGEQFF.